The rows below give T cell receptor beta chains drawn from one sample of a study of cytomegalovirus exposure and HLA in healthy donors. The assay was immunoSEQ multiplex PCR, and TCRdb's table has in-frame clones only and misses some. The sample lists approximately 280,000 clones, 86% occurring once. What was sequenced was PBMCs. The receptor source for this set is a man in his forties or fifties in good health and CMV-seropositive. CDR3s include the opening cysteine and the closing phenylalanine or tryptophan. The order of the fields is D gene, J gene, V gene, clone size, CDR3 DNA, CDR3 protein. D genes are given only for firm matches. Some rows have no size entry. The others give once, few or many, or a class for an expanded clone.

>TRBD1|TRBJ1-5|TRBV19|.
TGTGCCAGTAGCCTGATCGGACAGGGGGCTAGTCAGCCCCAGCATTTT
CASSLIGQGASQPQHF
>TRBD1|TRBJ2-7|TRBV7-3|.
TGTGCCAGCAGCTTAAGGCCGGGACAGGGTTACGAGCAGTACTTC
CASSLRPGQGYEQYF
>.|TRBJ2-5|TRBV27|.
TGTGCCAGCAGTTTATGGGCCCGGGAGACCCAGTACTTC
CASSLWARETQYF
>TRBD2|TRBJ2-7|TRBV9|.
TGTGCCAGCAGCCGGGGACTAGCGGGATTAGAAGAGCAGTACTTC
CASSRGLAGLEEQYF
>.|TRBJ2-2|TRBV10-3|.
TGTGCCACCAGCGACACCGGGGAGCTGTTTTTT
CATSDTGELFF
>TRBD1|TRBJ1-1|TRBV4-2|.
TGTGCCAGCAGCCAATCCCGCGGGACAGGGGAAGCTTTCTTT
CASSQSRGTGEAFF
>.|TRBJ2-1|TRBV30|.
TGTGCCTGGAGTGTACGTTTCCGGGAGTGGACGAATGAGCAGTTCTTC
CAWSVRFREWTNEQFF
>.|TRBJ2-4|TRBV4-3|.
TGCGCCAGCAGCCAAGATCGCGGGATAGCCAAAAACATTCAGTACTTC
CASSQDRGIAKNIQYF
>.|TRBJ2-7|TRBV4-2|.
TGTGCCAGCAGCCAAGATCAGGCATACGAGCAGTACTTC
CASSQDQAYEQYF
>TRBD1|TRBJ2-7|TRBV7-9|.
TGTGCCAGCAGCCCGGGACAGCTATACGAGCAGTACTTC
CASSPGQLYEQYF
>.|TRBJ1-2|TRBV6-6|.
TGTGCCAGCAGTGCTCGGACGGGAGATGGCTACACCTTC
CASSARTGDGYTF
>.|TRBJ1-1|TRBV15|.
TGTGCCACCAGCAGAGCCGGGGGCGGGGGGAACACTGAAGCTTTCTTT
CATSRAGGGGNTEAFF
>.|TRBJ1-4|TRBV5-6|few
TGTGCCAGCAGCCCTGGGACGGGGACTGGGGAAAAACTGTTTTTT
CASSPGTGTGEKLFF
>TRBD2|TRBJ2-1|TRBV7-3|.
TGTGCCAGCAGCTATGCAAGCGGGAGTGCAAATGAGCAGTTCTTC
CASSYASGSANEQFF
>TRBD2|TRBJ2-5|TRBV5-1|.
TGCGCCAGCAGCACTTGGGGGGCCCTAGCGGGAGGGCTGACCCAAGAGACCCAGTACTTC
CASSTWGALAGGLTQETQYF
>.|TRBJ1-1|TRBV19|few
TGTGCCAGTAGAATCGAAAGGGGGAACACTGAAGCTTTCTTT
CASRIERGNTEAFF
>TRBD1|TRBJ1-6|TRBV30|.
TGTGCCTGGAGCCCGGGACAGAACTCCTATAATTCACCCCTCCACTTT
CAWSPGQNSYNSPLHF